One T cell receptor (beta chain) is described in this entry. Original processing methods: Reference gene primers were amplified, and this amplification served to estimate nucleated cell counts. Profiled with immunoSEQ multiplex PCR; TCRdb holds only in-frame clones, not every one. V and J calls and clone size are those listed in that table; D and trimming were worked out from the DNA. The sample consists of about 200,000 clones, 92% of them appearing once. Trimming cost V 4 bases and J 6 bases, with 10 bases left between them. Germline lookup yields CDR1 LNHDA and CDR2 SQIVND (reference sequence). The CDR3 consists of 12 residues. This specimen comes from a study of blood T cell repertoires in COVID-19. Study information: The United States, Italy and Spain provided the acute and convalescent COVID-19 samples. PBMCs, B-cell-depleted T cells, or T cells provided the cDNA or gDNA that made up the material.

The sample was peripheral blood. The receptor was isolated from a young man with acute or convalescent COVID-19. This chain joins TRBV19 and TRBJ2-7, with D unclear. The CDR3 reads CASSNTVGEQYF. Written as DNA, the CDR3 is TGTGCCAGTAGTAACACAGTGGGCGAGCAGTACTTC.